The clone carrying this T cell receptor (beta chain) has only a few counts. Its specificity is unknown. Germline CDR1 and CDR2: MNHEY and SVGAGI. This CDR3 has 15 residues. Trimming took 5 bases from V and 2 from J, leaving 13 bases between them. This record comes from a study of cytomegalovirus exposure and HLA in healthy donors. Notes on the study in general: CMV serostatus alone was available as immune exposure information. Judged likely to be a sequencing artifact was a cluster of highly shared sequence variants. With DRB1 most and HLA-C fewest, TCR association rates differed between HLA loci in a later analysis.

Sampled while nominally healthy, donors likely had unrecorded immune exposures. The PCR had 60 Vbeta and 13 Jbeta primers. Data came from immunoSEQ multiplex PCR; TCRdb stores just in-frame clones and leaves some out. The sample lists nearly 300,000 clones, approximately 90% seen once, with approximately 4.3% in the top ten. Material: PBMCs. The TCR was taken from a man aged 35 to 55 in good health and CMV-seropositive. This chain joins TRBV6-5 and TRBJ2-1, with TRBD2 as a possible D gene (6 bases). For the CDR3, the DNA is TGTGCCAGCAGTCTCGACACTAGCCCCTACAATGAGCAGTTCTTC. It is translated as CASSLDTSPYNEQFF.